The clone carrying this T cell receptor (beta chain) occurred once. Method: immunoSEQ multiplex PCR; TCRdb's copy keeps in-frame clones and lacks some. In the table there are around 20,000 clones, around 90% of which are singletons. This sample stems from a study of T cell changes during pregnancy in multiple sclerosis. V was pared by 0 bases and J by 0 bases, with 11 bases of the junction left unmatched. This CDR3 region has 19 residues. Germline V CDR1 and CDR2: SGDLS, YYNGEE. The chain has TRBV9 and TRBJ1-3; TRBD1 agrees at 8 bases. Material: CD4+ T cells from peripheral blood mononuclear cells, obtained in the third trimester of pregnancy. The receptor's source is a female donor in good health, enrolled as a control in a pregnancy study. The CDR3 loop is CASSVGTGLGLSSGNTIYF. CDR3 bases: TGTGCCAGCAGCGTAGGGACAGGGTTGGGACTAAGCTCTGGAAACACCATATATTTT.